This TCR beta chain was sequenced in a study of patients and donors after allogeneic stem cell transplantation (TCRdb year 2020). A word on this clonotype: Its antigen is not yet known. Per-nucleotide qualities are absent, and no much larger clonotype sits a single base away.

The library was obtained by RT-PCR. TCRdb names NextSeq 550 as the instrument used. The raw public reads went through TCRdb reprocessing: fastp at Q25, MiXCR clone calling, in-frame beta chains kept. Each entry is one CDR3 protein sequence, shown with its most common DNA and genes. The sample has about 410,000 distinct CDR3 sequences on record, roughly 17% of them singletons. The ten top clones hold 6.5% to 7.5% of the sample. The CDR3 runs 16 amino acids, cysteine and phenylalanine included. Just the 48-base CDR3 DNA is kept, in frame starting at base 1. CDR1 and CDR2 (LGHDT, YNNKEL) derive from the germline V gene (reference sequence). The V end loses 2 bases and the J end loses 5 bases, and a stretch of 15 bases separates them.

This clonotype was sampled from a human donor who was either an allogeneic HSCT recipient or a stem cell or donor lymphocyte infusion donor (not recorded which). It is not recorded whose cells these are; they may come from a transplant donor. The sequenced material came from blood, either unsorted or a sorted T cell fraction (not recorded which). Here the chain combines TRBV3-1 and TRBJ2-2; the D region possibly corresponds to TRBD1 (6 bases align). The nucleotides read TGTGCCAGCAGCCAAACACAGGGTTTTAGGACCGGGGAGCTGTTTTTT. Translated, this is CASSQTQGFRTGELFF.